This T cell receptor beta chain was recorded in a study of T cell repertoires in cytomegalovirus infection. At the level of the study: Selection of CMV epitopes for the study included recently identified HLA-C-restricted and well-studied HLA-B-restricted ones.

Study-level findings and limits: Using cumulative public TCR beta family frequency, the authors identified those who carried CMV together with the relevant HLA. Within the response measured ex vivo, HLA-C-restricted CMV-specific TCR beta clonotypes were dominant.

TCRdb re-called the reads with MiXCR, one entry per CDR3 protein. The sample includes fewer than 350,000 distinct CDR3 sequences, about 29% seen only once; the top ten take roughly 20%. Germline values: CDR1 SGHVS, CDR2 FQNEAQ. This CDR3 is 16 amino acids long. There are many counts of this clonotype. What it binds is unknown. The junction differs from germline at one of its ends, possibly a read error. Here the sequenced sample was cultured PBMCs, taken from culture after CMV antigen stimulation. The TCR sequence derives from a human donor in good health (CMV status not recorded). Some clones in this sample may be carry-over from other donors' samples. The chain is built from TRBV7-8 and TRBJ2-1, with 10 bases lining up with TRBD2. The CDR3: CASSLALAGVRNEQFF. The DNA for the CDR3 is TGTGCCAGCAGCCTAGCCCTAGCGGGAGTGCGAAATGAGCAGTTCTTC.